Below, 32 T cell receptor beta chains from the same sample are listed, as sequenced in a study of blood T cell repertoires in COVID-19. Clones were read by immunoSEQ multiplex PCR, and TCRdb kept only the in-frame ones, dropping some. The sample holds around 230,000 clones; 70% to 85% are singletons and the top ten take around 2%. Sample: peripheral blood. The receptors here all came from a middle-aged man who had recovered from COVID-19.

V and J are TRBV19 and TRBJ1-2; D ambiguous. Trimming left V 3 bases short and J 3 bases short, with 5 bases between. The germline V gene has CDR1 LNHDA and CDR2 SQIVND (reference sequence). This CDR3 is 12 amino acids long. The CDR3 nucleotides read TGTGCCAGTAGTATTTCTGACTATGGCTACACCTTC. Its translation: CASSISDYGYTF.

The table lists this clone with a count of one. The rearrangement joins TRBV5-6 to TRBJ1-4, with 7 bases fitting TRBD1. The CDR3 covers 12 residues. Germline trimming cut 4 bases from V and 11 bases from J; bases unmatched to any gene: 5. CDR1 and CDR2 (germline): SGHDT, YYEEEE. The CDR3 here is CASSLVTGKLFF. CDR3 DNA: TGTGCCAGCAGCCTTGTGACAGGGAAACTGTTTTTT.

This clone is a singleton in its sample. The V gene is TRBV6-5, the J gene TRBJ2-3; no clear D gene. Looked up from germline, CDR1 is MNHEY and CDR2 is SVGAGI. Trimming took 6 bases from V and 2 from J, leaving 3 bases between them. The CDR3 length is 11 residues. CDR3 sequence: CASRLTDTQYF. The CDR3 nucleotides read TGTGCCAGCAGACTCACAGATACGCAGTATTTT.

This clone was counted a few times. The J gene is TRBJ1-2, the V gene TRBV6-5, with 9 bases identical to TRBD1. The V gene's germline CDR1 is MNHEY and CDR2 SVGAGI. V gave up 6 bases and J gave up 8 bases; unmatched junction bases: 13. This CDR3 has 15 residues. The CDR3: CASRKTNRGLGGYTF. CDR3 DNA: TGTGCCAGCAGGAAAACCAACAGGGGGCTAGGGGGCTACACCTTC.

The J gene is TRBJ1-4, the V gene TRBV4-1, with 8 bases that match TRBD1. The V gene's germline CDR1 is MGHRA and CDR2 YSYEKL. Germline trimming cut 3 bases from V and 11 bases from J; bases unmatched to any gene: 11. This CDR3 has 15 residues. In DNA, the CDR3 is TGCGCCAGCAGCCAGGCTAGACCCAGGGGGCAGAAACTGTTTTTT. Protein: CASSQARPRGQKLFF.

This chain connects TRBV6-5 to TRBJ1-1, with 10 bases identical to TRBD1. The CDR3 has 14 residues. CDR1 is MNHEY and CDR2 is SVGAGI in the germline V gene. J lost 4 bases, V lost 5 bases, and 4 bases had no gene match. In DNA form, the CDR3 reads TGTGCCAGCAGTCTTTGGACAGGGGGCACTGAAGCTTTCTTT. Translation gives CASSLWTGGTEAFF.

The chain links TRBV11-2 to TRBJ2-7; 11 positions match TRBD1. CDR3 length: 17 residues. The V gene's germline CDR1 is SGHAT and CDR2 FQNNGV. The V and J ends lost 5 bases and 2 bases, in that order; junction bases with no gene match: 11. The DNA of the CDR3 is TGTGCCAGCAGCCCCCGAGGAACGGGACAGGGGGCCTACGAGCAGTACTTC. Translating gives CASSPRGTGQGAYEQYF.

This clone was counted a single time. The chain uses TRBV6-2 or TRBV6-3 and TRBJ1-6, with 10 nucleotides matching TRBD1. Germline V CDR1 and CDR2: MNHEY, SVGEGT. This CDR3 is 15 amino acids long. V was clipped by 5 bases and J by 10 bases; unmatched bases: 8. CDR3 in DNA: TGTGCCAGCAGTGCCTGGACAGGGGGAAGATCACCCCTCCACTTT. Residues: CASSAWTGGRSPLHF.

The CDR3 loop is CASSSTGTSGADTQYF. The CDR3 DNA reads as TGTGCCAGTAGTTCCACCGGGACTAGCGGGGCCGATACGCAGTATTTT. This chain connects TRBV19 to TRBJ2-3, with 13 bases matching TRBD2. Germline-derived CDR1 and CDR2 are LNHDA and SQIVND (reference sequence). The length of the CDR3 is 16 residues. J was trimmed by 6 bases and V by 5 bases; bases with no gene match: 8.

The V call is TRBV6-5, the J call TRBJ2-7, with 12 bases aligning to TRBD2. Germline trimming cut 6 bases from V and 4 bases from J; bases unmatched to any gene: 4. The CDR3 covers 14 residues. CDR1 and CDR2 from the germline V gene are MNHEY and SVGAGI. CDR3 sequence reads: CASSPGLAGYEQYF. Written as DNA, the CDR3 is TGTGCCAGCAGCCCGGGACTAGCGGGTTACGAGCAGTACTTC.

J is TRBJ2-3 and V is TRBV11-3; 11 bases agree with TRBD2. The CDR3 is 16 residues long. The germline gives CDR1 SGHNT, CDR2 YENEEA. Trimming cost V 5 bases and J 2 bases; bases outside gene matches: 6. The CDR3 reads CASSISGGAATDTQYF. The CDR3 DNA reads TGTGCCAGCAGCATTAGCGGGGGGGCGGCCACAGATACGCAGTATTTT.

V usage is TRBV11-2 and J usage is TRBJ1-1; TRBD1 might be the D (6 bases). V lost 3 bases to trimming and J lost 1 base, with 12 bases between them. The CDR3 spans 15 residues. The germline V gene encodes CDR1 SGHAT and CDR2 FQNNGV. The CDR3 region has the DNA TGTGCCAGCAGCTTTTCCGGGACACCGAACACTGAAGCTTTCTTT. This translates into CASSFSGTPNTEAFF.

The CDR3 loop reads CASSQDFGLSSYNEQFF. The CDR3 bases are TGCGCCAGCAGCCAAGATTTTGGACTCAGCTCCTACAATGAGCAGTTCTTC. This sequence joins TRBV4-3 and TRBJ2-1; D is possibly TRBD2 (5 bases). In germline, CDR1 is LGHNA, CDR2 YSLEER. Trimming pared 0 bases from V and 0 bases from J, leaving 12 bases between. The CDR3 consists of 17 residues.

The table lists this clone with a few counts. This CDR3 is CASSGMTSPNTGELFF. CDR3 sequence (DNA): TGTGCCAGCAGCGGAATGACTAGTCCGAACACCGGGGAGCTGTTTTTT. J is TRBJ2-2 and V is TRBV5-4; TRBD2 is a possible D gene (6 bases). Germline-derived CDR1 and CDR2 are SGHNT and YYREEE (reference sequence). The ends were cut back, 4 bases at V and 0 bases at J, with 13 bases in the middle. The CDR3 consists of 16 residues.

Here the CDR3 reads CASSANRRQGENTEAFF. DNA for the CDR3: TGTGCCAGCAGTGCAAACCGAAGACAGGGAGAGAACACTGAAGCTTTCTTT. This chain joins TRBV2 and TRBJ1-1; 7 nucleotides line up with TRBD1. V lost 4 bases, J lost 1 base, and 12 bases stayed unmatched. Germline loops: CDR1 SNHLY, CDR2 FYNNEI. There are 17 residues in the CDR3.

A single count supports this clone. The chain employs TRBV11-2 and TRBJ2-1; no reliable D call. CDR1 is SGHAT and CDR2 is FQNNGV in the germline V gene. Trimming shortened V by 2 bases and J by 8 bases, and 7 bases separated the two germline ends. There are 12 residues in the CDR3. The CDR3 nucleotides read TGTGCCAGCAGCTTACTGAGGCATGAGCAGTTCTTC. Protein sequence: CASSLLRHEQFF. Filled out from reference TRBV11-2 and TRBJ2-1, the complete variable domain reads EAGVAQSPRYKIIEKRQSVAFWCNPISGHATLYWYQQILGQGPKLLIQFQNNGVVDDSQLPKDRFSAERLKGVDSTLKIQPAKLEDSAVYLCASSLLRHEQFFGPGTRLTVL.

The chain carries TRBV5-6 and TRBJ2-5, with 14 bases identical to TRBD2. With V trimmed by 4 bases and J by 5 bases, 4 bases remained unmatched. This CDR3 comprises 15 residues. Germline values: CDR1 SGHDT, CDR2 YYEEEE. CDR3 amino acids: CASSIGLAGGETQYF. The CDR3 DNA reads TGTGCCAGCAGCATTGGACTAGCGGGAGGTGAGACCCAGTACTTC.

This chain joins TRBV18 and TRBJ2-5, with a possible D match to TRBD1 (6 bases). CDR3 length: 13 residues. Germline loops: CDR1 KGHSH, CDR2 LQKENI. Trimming shortened V by 6 bases and J by 7 bases, and 15 bases separated the two germline ends. The CDR3 sequence: CASSPSQGLTQYF. The CDR3 bases are TGTGCCAGCTCTCCCTCGCAGGGGTTGACCCAGTACTTC.

This clone was detected only once. The chain employs TRBV30 and TRBJ1-4; D remains unclear. V was cut by 2 bases and J by 5 bases, with 21 bases left in between. There are 17 residues in the CDR3. Germline-derived CDR1 and CDR2 are GTSNPN and SVGIG (reference sequence). The CDR3: CAWSRPRGHALNEKLFF. DNA for the CDR3: TGTGCCTGGAGTAGGCCCCGCGGGCATGCCCTGAATGAAAAACTGTTTTTT.

The rearrangement links TRBV7-2 to TRBJ1-2; TRBD1 is a possible D gene (6 bases). V was cut by 0 bases and J by 4 bases, with 15 bases left in between. Germline V CDR1 and CDR2: SGHTA, FQGNSA. The CDR3 length is 16 residues. CDR3: CASSLARGGGLYGYTF. CDR3 bases: TGTGCCAGCAGCTTAGCGCGAGGGGGGGGACTCTATGGCTACACCTTC.

The J gene is TRBJ2-3, the V gene TRBV18; D is unresolved. Germline V gene data show CDR1 as KGHSH and CDR2 as LQKENI. V was shortened by 0 bases and J by 6 bases, with 16 bases between the two germline ends. This CDR3 spans 16 amino acids. The CDR3 spells CASSPPTFTGVDTQYF. CDR3 coding DNA: TGTGCCAGCTCACCACCGACTTTTACCGGTGTGGATACGCAGTATTTT.

The chain employs TRBV11-2 and TRBJ2-7; 11 bases fit TRBD2. CDR3 length: 14 amino acids. From germline, CDR1 is SGHAT and CDR2 FQNNGV. The V segment lost 5 bases and the J segment 2 bases; nucleotides outside the gene matches: 2. CDR3 DNA sequence: TGTGCCAGCAGCCGACTAGCGGGGCCCTACGAGCAGTACTTC. It is translated as CASSRLAGPYEQYF.

The V call is TRBV7-2, the J call TRBJ2-7; possibly TRBD1 for D (6 bases). The CDR3 contains 16 residues. Germline V gene sequence: CDR1 SGHTA, CDR2 FQGNSA. V lost 5 bases, J lost 0 bases, and 17 bases lay in between. CDR3 amino acids: CASSPRWGLGSYEQYF. The CDR3 DNA reads as TGTGCCAGCAGCCCAAGGTGGGGGCTCGGCTCCTACGAGCAGTACTTC. Filled out from reference TRBV7-2 and TRBJ2-7, the complete variable domain reads GAGVSQSPSNKVTEKGKDVELRCDPISGHTALYWYRQSLGQGLEFLIYFQGNSAPDKSGLPSDRFSAERTGGSVSTLTIQRTQQEDSAVYLCASSPRWGLGSYEQYFGPGTRLTVT.

The chain recombines TRBV5-1 with TRBJ2-3; 11 bases are a match to TRBD1. CDR1 is SGHRS and CDR2 is YFSETQ in the germline V gene. CDR3 size: 14 residues. V gave up 4 bases and J gave up 6 bases; unmatched junction bases: 4. The CDR3, as DNA: TGCGCCAGCAGCACGTGGACAGGGGGCGATACGCAGTATTTT. It specifies CASSTWTGGDTQYF.

The chain links TRBV6-1 to TRBJ2-4; 7 nucleotides align to TRBD2. Germline values: CDR1 MNHNS, CDR2 SASEGT. The junction had 7 bases not matched to a gene; V was cut back by 2 bases and J by 6 bases. This CDR3 spans 15 amino acids. The CDR3 region has the DNA TGTGCCAGCAGTGAAAACGGACTAGTGTCAAACATTCAGTACTTC. This gives the protein CASSENGLVSNIQYF.

In this sample, this clone turned up a few times. The rearrangement uses TRBV6-5 and TRBJ1-5; no clear D gene. Trimming removed 4 bases at V and 2 bases at J, with 9 bases between. The CDR3 spans 14 residues. Germline V gene data show CDR1 as MNHEY and CDR2 as SVGAGI. This CDR3 is CASSFRRGNQPQHF. The CDR3, as DNA: TGTGCCAGCAGTTTTAGACGGGGCAATCAGCCCCAGCATTTT.

As for this clone: The same CDR3 also results from other DNA sequences found in this sample. This chain connects TRBV19 to TRBJ2-1; the match to TRBD2 covers 9 bases. Looked up from germline, CDR1 is LNHDA and CDR2 is SQIVND (reference sequence). Trimming at V came to 6 bases and at J to 0 bases, leaving 3 bases not matched to a gene. The length of the CDR3 is 15 residues. For the CDR3, the DNA is TGTGCCAGTAGCAGCGGGGGGAGCTCCTACAATGAGCAGTTCTTC. This codes for CASSSGGSSYNEQFF.

The chain couples TRBV16 to TRBJ1-1; the D is unclear. Germline loops: CDR1 KGHSY, CDR2 FQNENV. The CDR3 loop spans 13 amino acids. V was cut by 4 bases and J by 6 bases, with 12 bases left in between. CDR3 protein: CASSPSWSPEAFF. The CDR3 DNA reads as TGTGCCAGCAGCCCTAGTTGGTCCCCTGAAGCTTTCTTT.

J is TRBJ1-1 and V is TRBV18, with D tentatively TRBD1 (6 bases). CDR1 is KGHSH and CDR2 is LQKENI in the germline V gene. This CDR3 has 15 amino acids. The V end lost 3 bases, the J end lost 6 bases, and 17 bases lay between the germline ends. CDR3 nucleotides: TGTGCCAGCTCACCTGGGAACAGGGTACGCGCTGAAGCTTTCTTT. The encoded protein is CASSPGNRVRAEAFF.

The V call is TRBV2, the J call TRBJ1-3; no definite D call. The CDR3 has 13 residues. The germline V gene has CDR1 SNHLY and CDR2 FYNNEI. V was pared by 7 bases and J by 4 bases, with 11 bases between. The CDR3 DNA is TGTGCCAGCACCCAACAAGAAGGAAACACCATATATTTT. This gives the protein CASTQQEGNTIYF. The whole variable domain, filled in from reference TRBV2 and TRBJ1-3, reads EPEVTQTPSHQVTQMGQEVILRCVPISNHLYFYWYRQILGQKVEFLVSFYNNEISEKSEIFDDQFSVERPDGSNFTLKIRSTKLEDSAMYFCASTQQEGNTIYFGEGSWLTVV.

This clone was seen just once. This chain connects TRBV6-5 to TRBJ2-5; 8 bases map to TRBD2. The ends lost 2 bases at V and 5 bases at J; junction bases unmatched: 7. This CDR3 is built from 15 residues. The germline gives CDR1 MNHEY, CDR2 SVGAGI. CDR3 region: CASSYSGTRDETQYF. The DNA for the CDR3 is TGTGCCAGCAGTTACAGTGGGACTAGGGACGAGACCCAGTACTTC.

This clone was recorded once. The V gene is TRBV6-2 or TRBV6-3, the J gene TRBJ2-1; 7 bases line up with TRBD2. The germline gives CDR1 MNHEY, CDR2 SVGEGT. The CDR3 loop spans 15 amino acids. The J segment lost 8 bases and the V segment lost 2 bases, leaving 9 bases of the junction unmatched. Here the CDR3 DNA reads TGTGCCAGCAGTTACCCCCGGACTAGTTACGATGAGCAGTTCTTC. This sequence encodes CASSYPRTSYDEQFF.